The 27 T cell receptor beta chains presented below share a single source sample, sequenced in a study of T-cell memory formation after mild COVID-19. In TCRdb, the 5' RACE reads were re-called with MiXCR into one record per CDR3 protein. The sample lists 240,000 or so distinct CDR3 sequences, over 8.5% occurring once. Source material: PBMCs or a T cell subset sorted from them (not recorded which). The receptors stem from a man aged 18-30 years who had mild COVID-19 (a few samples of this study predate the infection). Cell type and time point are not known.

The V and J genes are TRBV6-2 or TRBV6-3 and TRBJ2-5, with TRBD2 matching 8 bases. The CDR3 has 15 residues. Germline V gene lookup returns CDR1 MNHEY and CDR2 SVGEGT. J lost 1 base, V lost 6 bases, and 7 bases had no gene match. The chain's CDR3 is CASRRFSGVQETQYF. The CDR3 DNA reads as TGTGCCAGCAGGAGATTTAGCGGGGTCCAAGAGACCCAGTACTTC.

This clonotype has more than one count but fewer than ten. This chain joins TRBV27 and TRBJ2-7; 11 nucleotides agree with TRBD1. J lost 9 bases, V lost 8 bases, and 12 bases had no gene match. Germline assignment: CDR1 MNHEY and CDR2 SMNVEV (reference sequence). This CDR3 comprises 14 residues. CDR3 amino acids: CASGTRTGGVMQYF. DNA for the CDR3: TGTGCCAGCGGGACCCGGACAGGGGGCGTCATGCAGTACTTC.

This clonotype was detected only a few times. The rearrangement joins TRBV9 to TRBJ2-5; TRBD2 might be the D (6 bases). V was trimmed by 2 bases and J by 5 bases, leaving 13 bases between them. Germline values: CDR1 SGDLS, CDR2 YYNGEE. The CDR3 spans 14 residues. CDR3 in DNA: TGTGCCAGCAGCGTTCAGGGAGGTGGGGAGACCCAGTACTTC. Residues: CASSVQGGGETQYF.

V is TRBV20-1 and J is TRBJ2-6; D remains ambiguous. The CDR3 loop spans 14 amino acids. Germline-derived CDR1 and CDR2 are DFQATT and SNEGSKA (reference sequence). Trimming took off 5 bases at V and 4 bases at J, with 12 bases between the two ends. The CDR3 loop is CSAATPPGANVLTF. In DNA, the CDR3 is TGCAGTGCTGCAACTCCGCCCGGGGCCAACGTCCTGACTTTC.

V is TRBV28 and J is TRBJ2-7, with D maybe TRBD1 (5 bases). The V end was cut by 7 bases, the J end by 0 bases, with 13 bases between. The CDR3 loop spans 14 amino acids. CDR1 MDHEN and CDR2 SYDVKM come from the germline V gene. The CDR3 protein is CASNSPGNSYEQYV. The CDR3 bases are TGTGCCAGCAACTCTCCAGGGAACTCCTACGAGCAGTACGTC.

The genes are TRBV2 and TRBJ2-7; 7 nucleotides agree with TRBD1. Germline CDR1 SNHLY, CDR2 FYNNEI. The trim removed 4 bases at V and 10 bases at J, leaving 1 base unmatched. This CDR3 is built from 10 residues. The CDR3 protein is CASSGDSQYV. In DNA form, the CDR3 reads TGTGCCAGCAGTGGGGACAGTCAGTACGTC.

The CDR3 bases are TGCGCCAGCAGCCAAAGGGGCCCCGGGGAGCTGTTTTTT. It yields the protein CASSQRGPGELFF. The chain joins TRBV4-1 to TRBJ2-2; the D gene is possibly TRBD1 (5 bases). Trimming took 2 bases from V and 6 from J, leaving 7 bases between them. This CDR3 contains 13 residues. Germline V gene lookup returns CDR1 MGHRA and CDR2 YSYEKL.

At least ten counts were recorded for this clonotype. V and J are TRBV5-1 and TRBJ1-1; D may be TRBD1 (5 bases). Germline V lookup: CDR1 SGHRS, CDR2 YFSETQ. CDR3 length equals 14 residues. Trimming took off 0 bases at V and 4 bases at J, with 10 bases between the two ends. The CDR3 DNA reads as TGCGCCAGCAGCTTGGTTGGGGCAGGCACTGAAGCTTTCTTT. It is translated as CASSLVGAGTEAFF.

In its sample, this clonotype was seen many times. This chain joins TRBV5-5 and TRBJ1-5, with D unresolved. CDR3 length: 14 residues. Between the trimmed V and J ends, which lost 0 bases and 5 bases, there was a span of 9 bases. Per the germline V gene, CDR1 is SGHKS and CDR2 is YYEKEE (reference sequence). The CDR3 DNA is TGTGCCAGCAGCTTGGAGCGGGCTGATCAGCCCCAGCATTTT. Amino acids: CASSLERADQPQHF.

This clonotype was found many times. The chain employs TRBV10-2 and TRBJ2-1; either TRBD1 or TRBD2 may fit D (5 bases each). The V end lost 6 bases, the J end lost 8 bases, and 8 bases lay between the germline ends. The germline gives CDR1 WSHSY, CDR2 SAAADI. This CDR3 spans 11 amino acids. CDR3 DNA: TGCGCCAGCAGGTGGGACCATGAGCAGTTCTTC. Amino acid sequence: CASRWDHEQFF.

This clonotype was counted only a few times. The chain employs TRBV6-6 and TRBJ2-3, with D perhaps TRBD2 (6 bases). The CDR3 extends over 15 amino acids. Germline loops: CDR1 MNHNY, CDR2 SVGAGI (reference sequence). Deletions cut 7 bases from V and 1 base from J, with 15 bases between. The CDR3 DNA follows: TGTGCCAGCATGGGGGGACCAGGAGGCACAGATACGCAGTATTTT. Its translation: CASMGGPGGTDTQYF.

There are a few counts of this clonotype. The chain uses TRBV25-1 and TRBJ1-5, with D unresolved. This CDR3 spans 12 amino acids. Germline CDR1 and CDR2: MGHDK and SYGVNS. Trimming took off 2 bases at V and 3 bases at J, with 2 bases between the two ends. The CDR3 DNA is TGTGCCAGCAGTGAAGCCAATCAGCCCCAGCATTTT. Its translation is CASSEANQPQHF.

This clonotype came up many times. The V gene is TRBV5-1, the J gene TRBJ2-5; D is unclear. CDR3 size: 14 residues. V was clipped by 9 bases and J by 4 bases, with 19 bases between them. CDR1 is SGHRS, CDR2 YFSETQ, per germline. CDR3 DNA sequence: TGCGCCACCAAACCAGGACCGACCGGAGAGACCCAGTACTTC. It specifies CATKPGPTGETQYF.

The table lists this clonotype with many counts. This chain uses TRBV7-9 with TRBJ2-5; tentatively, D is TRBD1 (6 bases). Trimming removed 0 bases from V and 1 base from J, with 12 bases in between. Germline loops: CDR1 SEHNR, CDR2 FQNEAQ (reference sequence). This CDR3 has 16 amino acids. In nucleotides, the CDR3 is TGTGCCAGCAGCTTAGCGGGGGCCATCCTCCAAGAGACCCAGTACTTC. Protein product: CASSLAGAILQETQYF.

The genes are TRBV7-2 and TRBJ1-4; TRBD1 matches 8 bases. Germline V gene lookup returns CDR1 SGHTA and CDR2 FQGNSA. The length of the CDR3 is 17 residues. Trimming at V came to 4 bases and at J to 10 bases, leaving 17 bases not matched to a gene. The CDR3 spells CASSWGYRTGSMRKLFF. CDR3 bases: TGTGCCAGCAGCTGGGGATACCGGACAGGGTCTATGCGAAAACTGTTTTTT.

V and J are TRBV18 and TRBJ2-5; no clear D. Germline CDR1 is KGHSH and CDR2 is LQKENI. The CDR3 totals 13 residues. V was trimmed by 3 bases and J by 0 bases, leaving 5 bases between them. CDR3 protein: CASSPLDQETQYF. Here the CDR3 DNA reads TGTGCCAGCTCACCTCTAGACCAAGAGACCCAGTACTTC.

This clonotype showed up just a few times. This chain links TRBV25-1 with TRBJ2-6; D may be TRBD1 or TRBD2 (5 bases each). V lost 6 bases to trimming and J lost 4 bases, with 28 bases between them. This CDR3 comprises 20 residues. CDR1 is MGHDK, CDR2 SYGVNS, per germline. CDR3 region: CASSHRTPGRLRTGANVLTF. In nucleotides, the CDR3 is TGTGCCAGCAGCCATCGTACACCGGGACGCCTTCGCACCGGGGCCAACGTCCTGACTTTC.

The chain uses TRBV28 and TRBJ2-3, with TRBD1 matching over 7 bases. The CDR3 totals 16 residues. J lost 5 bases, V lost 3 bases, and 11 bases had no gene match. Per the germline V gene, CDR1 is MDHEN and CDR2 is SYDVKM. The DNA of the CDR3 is TGTGCCAGCAGTTTTGTTGGGGGACAGCCGGGAGATACGCAGTATTTT. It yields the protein CASSFVGGQPGDTQYF.

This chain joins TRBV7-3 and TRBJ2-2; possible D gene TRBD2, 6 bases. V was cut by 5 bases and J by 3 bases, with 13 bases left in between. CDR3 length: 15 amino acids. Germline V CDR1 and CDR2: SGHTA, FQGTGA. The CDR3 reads CASSPRTIDTGELFF. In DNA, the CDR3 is TGTGCCAGCAGCCCTCGGACTATTGACACCGGGGAGCTGTTTTTT.

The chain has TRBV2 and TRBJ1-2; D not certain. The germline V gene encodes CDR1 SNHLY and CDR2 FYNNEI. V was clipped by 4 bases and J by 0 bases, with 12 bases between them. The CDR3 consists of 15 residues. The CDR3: CASSVVKEANYGYTF. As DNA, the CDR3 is TGTGCCAGCAGTGTTGTGAAGGAAGCTAACTATGGCTACACCTTC. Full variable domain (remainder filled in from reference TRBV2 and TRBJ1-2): EPEVTQTPSHQVTQMGQEVILRCVPISNHLYFYWYRQILGQKVEFLVSFYNNEISEKSEIFDDQFSVERPDGSNFTLKIRSTKLEDSAMYFCASSVVKEANYGYTFGSGTRLTVV.

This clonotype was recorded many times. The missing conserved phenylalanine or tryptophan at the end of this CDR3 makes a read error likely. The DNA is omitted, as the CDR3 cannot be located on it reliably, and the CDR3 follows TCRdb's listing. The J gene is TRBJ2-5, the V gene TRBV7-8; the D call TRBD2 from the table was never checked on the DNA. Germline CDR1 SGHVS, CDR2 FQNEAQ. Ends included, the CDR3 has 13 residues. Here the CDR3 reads CASRSSTSDPGLV.

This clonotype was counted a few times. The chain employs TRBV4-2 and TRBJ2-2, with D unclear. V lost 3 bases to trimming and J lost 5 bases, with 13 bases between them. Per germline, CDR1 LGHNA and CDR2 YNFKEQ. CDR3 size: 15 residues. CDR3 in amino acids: CASSHAGSRTGELFF. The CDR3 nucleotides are TGTGCCAGCAGCCATGCCGGAAGCAGGACCGGGGAGCTGTTTTTT.

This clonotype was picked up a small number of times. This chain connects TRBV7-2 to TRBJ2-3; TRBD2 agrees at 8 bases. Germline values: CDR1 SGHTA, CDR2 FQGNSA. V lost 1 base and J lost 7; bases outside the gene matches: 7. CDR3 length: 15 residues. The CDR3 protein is CASSLVRTSSHTQYF. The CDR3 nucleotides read TGTGCCAGCAGCTTAGTGAGGACTAGCTCGCATACGCAGTATTTT.

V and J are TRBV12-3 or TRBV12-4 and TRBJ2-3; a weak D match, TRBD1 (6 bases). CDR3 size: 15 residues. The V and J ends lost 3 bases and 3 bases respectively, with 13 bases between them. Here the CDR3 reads CASSFADTGTDTQYF. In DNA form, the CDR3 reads TGTGCCAGCAGTTTTGCGGACACAGGGACAGATACGCAGTATTTT.

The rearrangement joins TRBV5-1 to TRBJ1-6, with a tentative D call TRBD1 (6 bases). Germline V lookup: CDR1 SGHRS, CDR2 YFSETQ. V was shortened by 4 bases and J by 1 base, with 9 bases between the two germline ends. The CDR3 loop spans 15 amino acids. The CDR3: CASSLQGSYNSPLHF. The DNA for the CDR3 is TGCGCCAGCAGCCTACAGGGTTCCTATAATTCACCCCTCCACTTT.

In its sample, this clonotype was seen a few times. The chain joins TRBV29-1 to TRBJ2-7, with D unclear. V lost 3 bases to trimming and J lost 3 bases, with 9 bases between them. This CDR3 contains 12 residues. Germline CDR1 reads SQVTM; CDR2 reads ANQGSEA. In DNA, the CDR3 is TGCAGCGTTGAGGTGGAAAGCTACGAGCAGTACTTC. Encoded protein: CSVEVESYEQYF.

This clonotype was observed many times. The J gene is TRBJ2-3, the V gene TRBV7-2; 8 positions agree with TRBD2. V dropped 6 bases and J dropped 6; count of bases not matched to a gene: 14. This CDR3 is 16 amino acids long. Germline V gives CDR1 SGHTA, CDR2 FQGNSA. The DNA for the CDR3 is TGTGCCAGCAGTGACTTCCGGGGGGGCCGTGGGGATACGCAGTATTTT. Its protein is CASSDFRGGRGDTQYF.